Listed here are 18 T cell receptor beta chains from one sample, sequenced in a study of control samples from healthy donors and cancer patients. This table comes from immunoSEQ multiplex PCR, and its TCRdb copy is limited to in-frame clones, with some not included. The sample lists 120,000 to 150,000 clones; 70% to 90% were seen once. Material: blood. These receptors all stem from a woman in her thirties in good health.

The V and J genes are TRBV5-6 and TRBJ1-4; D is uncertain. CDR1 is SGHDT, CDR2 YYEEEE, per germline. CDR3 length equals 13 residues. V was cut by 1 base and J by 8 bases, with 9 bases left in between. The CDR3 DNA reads TGTGCCAGCAGCTTGTGGGCAGCCGAAAAACTGTTTTTT. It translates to CASSLWAAEKLFF.

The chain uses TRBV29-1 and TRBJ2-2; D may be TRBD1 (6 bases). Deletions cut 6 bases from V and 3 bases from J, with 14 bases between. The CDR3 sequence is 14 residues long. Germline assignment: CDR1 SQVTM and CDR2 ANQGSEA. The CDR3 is CSVTGPWDTGELFF. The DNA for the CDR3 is TGCAGCGTCACAGGGCCCTGGGACACCGGGGAGCTGTTTTTT.

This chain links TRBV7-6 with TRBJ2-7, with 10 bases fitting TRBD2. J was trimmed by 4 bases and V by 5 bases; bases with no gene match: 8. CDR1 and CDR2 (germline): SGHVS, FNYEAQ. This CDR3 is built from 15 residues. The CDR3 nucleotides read TGTGCCAGCAGCCCCACTAGCGGGAAATATTACGAGCAGTACTTC. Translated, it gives CASSPTSGKYYEQYF.

The CDR3 is CASSLEGGYSNQPQHF. The CDR3 region has the DNA TGTGCCAGCAGCTTAGAAGGGGGTTATAGCAATCAGCCCCAGCATTTT. The rearrangement joins TRBV7-2 to TRBJ1-5, with TRBD1 as a possible D gene (6 bases). This CDR3 region has 16 residues. Trimming left V 1 base short and J 0 bases short, with 10 bases between. In germline, CDR1 is SGHTA, CDR2 FQGNSA.

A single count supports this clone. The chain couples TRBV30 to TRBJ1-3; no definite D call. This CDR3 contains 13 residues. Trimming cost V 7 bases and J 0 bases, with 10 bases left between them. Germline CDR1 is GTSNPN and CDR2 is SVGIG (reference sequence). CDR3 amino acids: CASSLSSGNTIYF. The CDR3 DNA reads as TGTGCCTCCTCCCTTAGCTCTGGAAACACCATATATTTT.

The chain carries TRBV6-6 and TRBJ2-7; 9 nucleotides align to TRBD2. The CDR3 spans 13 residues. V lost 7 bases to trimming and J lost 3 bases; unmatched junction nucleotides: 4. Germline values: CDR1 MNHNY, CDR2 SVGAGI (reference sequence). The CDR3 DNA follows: TGTGCCAGCAATCCTAGCGGGGACTACGAGCAGTACTTC. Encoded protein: CASNPSGDYEQYF.

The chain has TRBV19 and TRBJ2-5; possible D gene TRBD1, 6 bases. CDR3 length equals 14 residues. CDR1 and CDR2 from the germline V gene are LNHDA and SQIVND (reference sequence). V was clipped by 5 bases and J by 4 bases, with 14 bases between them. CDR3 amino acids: CASSDTGLGETQYF. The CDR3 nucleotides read TGTGCCAGTAGTGATACAGGGTTAGGAGAGACCCAGTACTTC.

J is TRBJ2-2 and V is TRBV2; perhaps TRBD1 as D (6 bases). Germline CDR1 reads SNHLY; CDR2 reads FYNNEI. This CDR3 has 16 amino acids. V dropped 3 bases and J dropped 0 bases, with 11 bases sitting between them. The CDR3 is CASSEERTANTGELFF. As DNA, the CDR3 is TGTGCCAGCAGTGAGGAAAGGACAGCGAACACCGGGGAGCTGTTTTTT.

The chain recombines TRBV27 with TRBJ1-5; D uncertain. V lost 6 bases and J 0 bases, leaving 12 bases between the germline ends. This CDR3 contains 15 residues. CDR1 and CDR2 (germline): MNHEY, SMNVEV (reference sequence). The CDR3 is CASRVMRYSNQPQHF. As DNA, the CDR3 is TGTGCCAGCAGAGTCATGAGGTATAGCAATCAGCCCCAGCATTTT.

CDR3 DNA sequence: TGTGCCAGCAGCGCGGGGACGGCGCACAATCAGCCCCAGCATTTT. Translated: CASSAGTAHNQPQHF. This chain uses TRBV3-1 (or the pseudogene TRBV3-2) with TRBJ1-5; possible D gene TRBD1, 5 bases. Germline CDR1 LGHDT, CDR2 YNNKEL (reference sequence). CDR3 size: 15 residues. Trimming removed 5 bases at V and 3 bases at J, with 14 bases between.

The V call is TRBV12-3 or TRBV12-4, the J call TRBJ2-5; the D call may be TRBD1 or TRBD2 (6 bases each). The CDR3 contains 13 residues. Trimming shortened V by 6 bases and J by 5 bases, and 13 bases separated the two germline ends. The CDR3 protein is CASSRRGPETQYF. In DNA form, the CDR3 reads TGTGCCAGCAGCCGTCGGGGGCCGGAGACCCAGTACTTC.

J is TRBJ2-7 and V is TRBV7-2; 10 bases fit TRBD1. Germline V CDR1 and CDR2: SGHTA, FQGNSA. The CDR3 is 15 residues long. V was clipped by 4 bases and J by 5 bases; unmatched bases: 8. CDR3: CASSSGGQGIHEQYF. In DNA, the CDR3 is TGTGCCAGCAGCTCCGGGGGACAGGGGATCCACGAGCAGTACTTC.

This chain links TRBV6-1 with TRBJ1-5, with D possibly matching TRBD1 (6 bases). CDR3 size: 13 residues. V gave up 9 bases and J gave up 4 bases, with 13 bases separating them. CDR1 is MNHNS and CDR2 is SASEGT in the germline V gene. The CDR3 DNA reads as TGTGCCAGTTCCTTGGACAGAAATCAGCCCCAGCATTTT. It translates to CASSLDRNQPQHF.

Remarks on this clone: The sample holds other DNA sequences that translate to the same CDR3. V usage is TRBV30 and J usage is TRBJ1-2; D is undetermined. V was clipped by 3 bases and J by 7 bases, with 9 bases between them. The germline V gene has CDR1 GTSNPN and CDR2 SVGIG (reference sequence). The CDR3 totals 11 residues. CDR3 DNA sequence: TGTGCCTGGAGCGGCGGCTCTGGCTACACCTTC. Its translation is CAWSGGSGYTF.

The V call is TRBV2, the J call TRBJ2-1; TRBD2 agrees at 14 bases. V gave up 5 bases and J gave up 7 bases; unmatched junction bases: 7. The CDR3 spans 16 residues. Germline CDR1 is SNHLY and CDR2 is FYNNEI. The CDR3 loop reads CASSLLTSGRENEQFF. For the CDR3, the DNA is TGTGCCAGCAGTCTCTTGACTAGCGGGAGGGAGAATGAGCAGTTCTTC.

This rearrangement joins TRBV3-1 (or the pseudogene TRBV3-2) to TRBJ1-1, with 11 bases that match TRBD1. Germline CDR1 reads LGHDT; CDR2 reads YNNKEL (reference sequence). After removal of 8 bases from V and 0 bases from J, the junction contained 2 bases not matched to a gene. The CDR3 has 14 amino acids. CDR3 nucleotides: TGTGCCAGCGGACAGGGGGCATTGAACACTGAAGCTTTCTTT. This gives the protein CASGQGALNTEAFF.

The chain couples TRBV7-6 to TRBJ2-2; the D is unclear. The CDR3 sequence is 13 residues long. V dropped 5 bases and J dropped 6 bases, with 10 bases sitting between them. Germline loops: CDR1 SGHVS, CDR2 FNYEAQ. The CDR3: CASSVGSSGELFF. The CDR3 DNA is TGTGCCAGCAGCGTGGGGTCGTCCGGGGAGCTGTTTTTT.

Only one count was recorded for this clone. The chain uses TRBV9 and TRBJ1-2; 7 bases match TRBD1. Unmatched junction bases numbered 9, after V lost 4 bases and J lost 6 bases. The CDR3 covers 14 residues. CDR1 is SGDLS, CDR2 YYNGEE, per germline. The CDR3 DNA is TGTGCCAGCAGCACTCCGGGACAGTCAGATGGCTACACCTTC. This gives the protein CASSTPGQSDGYTF.